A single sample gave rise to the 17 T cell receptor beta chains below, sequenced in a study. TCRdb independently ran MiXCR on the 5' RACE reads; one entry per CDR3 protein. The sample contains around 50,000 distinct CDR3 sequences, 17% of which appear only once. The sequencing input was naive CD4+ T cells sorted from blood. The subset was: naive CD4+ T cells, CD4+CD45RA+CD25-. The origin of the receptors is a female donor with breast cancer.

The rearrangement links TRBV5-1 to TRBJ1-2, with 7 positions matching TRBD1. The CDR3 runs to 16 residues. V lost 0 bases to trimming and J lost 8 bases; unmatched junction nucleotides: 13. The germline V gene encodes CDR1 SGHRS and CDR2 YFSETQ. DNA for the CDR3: TGCGCCAGCAGCTTGGGTGTGTTGAAGGGGGCAGACGGCTACACCTTC. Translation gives CASSLGVLKGADGYTF.

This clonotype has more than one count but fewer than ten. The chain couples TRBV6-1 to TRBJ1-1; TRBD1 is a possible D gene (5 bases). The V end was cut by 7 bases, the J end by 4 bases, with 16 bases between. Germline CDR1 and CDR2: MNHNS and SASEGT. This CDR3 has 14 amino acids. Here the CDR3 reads CASMGGVLGTEAFF. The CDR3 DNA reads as TGTGCCAGCATGGGGGGGGTGTTGGGCACTGAAGCTTTCTTT.

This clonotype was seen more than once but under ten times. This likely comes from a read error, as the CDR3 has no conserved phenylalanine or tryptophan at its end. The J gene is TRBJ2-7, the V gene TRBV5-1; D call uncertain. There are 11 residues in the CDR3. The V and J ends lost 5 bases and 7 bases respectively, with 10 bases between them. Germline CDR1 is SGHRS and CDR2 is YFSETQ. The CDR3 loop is CASRYGAEQYL. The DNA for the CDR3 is TGCGCCAGCAGGTACGGAGCGGAGCAGTACCTC.

CDR3 sequence: CSARDVLGGITSEAFF. CDR3 sequence (DNA): TGCAGTGCTAGAGATGTCTTGGGAGGTATAACGTCTGAAGCTTTCTTT. V gene TRBV20-1 combines with J gene TRBJ1-1; D not resolved. The CDR3 has 16 amino acids. The germline gives CDR1 DFQATT, CDR2 SNEGSKA (reference sequence). Deletions cut 0 bases from V and 6 bases from J, with 20 bases between.

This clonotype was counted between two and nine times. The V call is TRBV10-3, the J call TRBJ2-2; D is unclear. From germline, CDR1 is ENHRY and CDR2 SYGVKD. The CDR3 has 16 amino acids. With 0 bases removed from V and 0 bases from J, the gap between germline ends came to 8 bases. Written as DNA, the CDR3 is TGTGCCATCAGTGAGTCGGACGGTGCGAACACCGGGGAGCTGTTTTTT. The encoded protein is CAISESDGANTGELFF.

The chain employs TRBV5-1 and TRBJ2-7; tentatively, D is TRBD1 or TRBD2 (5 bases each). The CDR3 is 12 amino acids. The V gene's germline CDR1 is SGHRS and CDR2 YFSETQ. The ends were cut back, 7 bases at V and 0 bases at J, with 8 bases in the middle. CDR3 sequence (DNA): TGCGCCAGCTGGGACGGCTCCTACGAGCAGTACTTC. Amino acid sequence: CASWDGSYEQYF.

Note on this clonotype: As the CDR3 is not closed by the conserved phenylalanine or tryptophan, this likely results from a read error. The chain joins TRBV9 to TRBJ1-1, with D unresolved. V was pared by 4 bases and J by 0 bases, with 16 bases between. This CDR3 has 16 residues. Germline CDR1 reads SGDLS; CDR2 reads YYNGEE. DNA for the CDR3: TGTGCCAGCAGCCCCATCTACTATGGGTTGAACACTGAAGCTTTCTAT. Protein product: CASSPIYYGLNTEAFY.

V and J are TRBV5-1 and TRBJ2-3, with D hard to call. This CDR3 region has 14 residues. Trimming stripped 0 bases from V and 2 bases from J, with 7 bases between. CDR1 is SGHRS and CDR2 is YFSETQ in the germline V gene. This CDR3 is CASSLGTYTDTQYF. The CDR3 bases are TGCGCCAGCAGCTTGGGTACATACACAGATACGCAGTATTTT.

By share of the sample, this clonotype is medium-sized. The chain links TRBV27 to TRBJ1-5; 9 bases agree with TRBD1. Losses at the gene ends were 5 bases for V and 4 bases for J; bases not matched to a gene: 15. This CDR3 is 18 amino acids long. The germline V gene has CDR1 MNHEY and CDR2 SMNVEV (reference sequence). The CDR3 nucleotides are TGTGCCAGCAGTCTTACCGGGACAGGGATGATTGCAAATCAGCCCCAGCATTTT. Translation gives CASSLTGTGMIANQPQHF.

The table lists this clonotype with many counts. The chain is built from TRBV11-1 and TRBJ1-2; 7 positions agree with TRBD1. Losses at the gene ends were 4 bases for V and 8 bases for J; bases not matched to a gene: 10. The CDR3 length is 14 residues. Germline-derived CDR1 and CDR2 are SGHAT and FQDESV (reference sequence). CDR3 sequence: CASSSPGTAHGYTF. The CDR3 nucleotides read TGTGCCAGCAGCTCACCGGGGACAGCGCACGGCTACACCTTC.

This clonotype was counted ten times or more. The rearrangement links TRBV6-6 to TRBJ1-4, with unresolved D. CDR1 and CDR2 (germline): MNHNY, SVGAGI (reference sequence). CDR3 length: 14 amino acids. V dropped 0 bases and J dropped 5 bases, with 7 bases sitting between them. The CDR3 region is CASSYSAGNEKLFF. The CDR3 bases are TGTGCCAGCAGTTACTCGGCGGGGAATGAAAAACTGTTTTTT.

The CDR3: CASSRDEGITEAFF. In nucleotides, the CDR3 is TGCGCCAGCAGCAGGGACGAGGGAATCACTGAAGCTTTCTTT. V gene TRBV5-1 combines with J gene TRBJ1-1; tentative D call: TRBD1 (5 bases). Germline CDR1 and CDR2: SGHRS and YFSETQ. The CDR3 contains 14 residues. The V end lost 4 bases, the J end lost 4 bases, and 14 bases lay between the germline ends.

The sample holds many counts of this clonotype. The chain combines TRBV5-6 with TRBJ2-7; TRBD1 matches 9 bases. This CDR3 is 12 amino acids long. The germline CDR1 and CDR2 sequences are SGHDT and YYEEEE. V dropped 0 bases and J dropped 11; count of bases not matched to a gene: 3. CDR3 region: CASSLEWTGEYF. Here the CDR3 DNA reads TGTGCCAGCAGCTTGGAATGGACAGGGGAGTACTTC.

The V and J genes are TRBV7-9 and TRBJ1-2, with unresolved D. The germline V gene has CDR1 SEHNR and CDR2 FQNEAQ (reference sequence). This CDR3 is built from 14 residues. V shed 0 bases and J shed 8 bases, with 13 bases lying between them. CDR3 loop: CASSLADHPAGYTF. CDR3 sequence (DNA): TGTGCCAGCAGCTTAGCCGATCACCCGGCCGGCTACACCTTC.

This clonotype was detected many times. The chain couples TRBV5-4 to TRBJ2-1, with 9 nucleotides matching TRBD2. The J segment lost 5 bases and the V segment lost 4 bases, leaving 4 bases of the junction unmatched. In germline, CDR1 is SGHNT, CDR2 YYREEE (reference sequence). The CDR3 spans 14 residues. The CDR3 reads CASSPSGRHNEQFF. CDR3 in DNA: TGTGCCAGCAGCCCCAGCGGGAGGCACAATGAGCAGTTCTTC.

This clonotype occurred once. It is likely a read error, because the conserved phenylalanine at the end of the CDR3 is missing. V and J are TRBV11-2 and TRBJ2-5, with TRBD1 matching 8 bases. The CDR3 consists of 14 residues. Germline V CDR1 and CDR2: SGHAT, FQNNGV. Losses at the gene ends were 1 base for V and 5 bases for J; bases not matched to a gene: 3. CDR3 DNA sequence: TGTGCCAGCAGCTTAGGGACAGGGAGGGAGACCCAGTACTCC. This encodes CASSLGTGRETQYS.

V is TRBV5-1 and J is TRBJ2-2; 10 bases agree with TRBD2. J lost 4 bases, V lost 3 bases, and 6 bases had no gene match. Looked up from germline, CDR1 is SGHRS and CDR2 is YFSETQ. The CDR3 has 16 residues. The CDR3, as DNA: TGCGCCAGCAGCTCCCGACTAGCGGGCCTCACCGGGGAGCTGTTTTTT. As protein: CASSSRLAGLTGELFF. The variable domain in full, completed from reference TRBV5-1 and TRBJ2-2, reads KAGVTQTPRYLIKTRGQQVTLSCSPISGHRSVSWYQQTPGQGLQFLFEYFSETQRNKGNFPGRFSGRQFSNSRSEMNVSTLELGDSALYLCASSSRLAGLTGELFFGEGSRLTVL.